Sequencing of this T cell receptor beta chain was carried out in a study of regulatory T cells in long-lasting Graves disease. Building the TCR beta libraries relied on iRepertoire HTBI primers, and CDR3 regions underwent Arm-PCR. TCRdb called the multiplex PCR reads again in MiXCR, with one record for every CDR3 protein. The table records fewer than 450,000 distinct CDR3 sequences, less than 25% of them present only once. The time point is: persistent/refractory GD, antithyroid drugs over 5 years with positive TRAb. PBMCs were the source of the RNA used for TCR sequencing. The CDR3 consists of 16 residues. With 7 bases removed from V and 5 bases from J, the gap between germline ends came to 20 bases. This clonotype was seen repeatedly, ten times or more.

The rearrangement uses TRBV12-3 or TRBV12-4 and TRBJ2-2, with a weak D call TRBD2 (5 bases). The TCR sequence derives from a female donor with Graves disease. Sequenced here: peripheral blood mononuclear cells (PBMCs), sampled when the disease was refractory, from a patient treated with antithyroid drugs. The CDR3 protein is CASTSGERLYTGELFF. CDR3 sequence (DNA): TGTGCCAGCACCTCCGGGGAGCGGTTATATACCGGGGAGCTGTTTTTT.